The next 30 T cell receptor beta chains were all read from a single sample in a study of cytomegalovirus exposure and HLA in healthy donors. The PCR contained 60 Vbeta and 13 Jbeta primers. The protocol was immunoSEQ multiplex PCR, while the TCRdb copy is restricted to in-frame clones and leaves out a portion. The sample lists some 150,000 clones, about four fifths seen once, with 3.5% in the top ten. Sequenced input: PBMCs. These receptors were collected from a human donor in good health.

This chain uses TRBV7-9 with TRBJ2-1; 12 bases fit TRBD2. Germline V gene data show CDR1 as SEHNR and CDR2 as FQNEAQ (reference sequence). The length of the CDR3 is 16 residues. V shed 4 bases and J 1 base; nucleotides not matched to a gene: 2. The CDR3 reads CASSSTSGGSYNEQFF. The CDR3 DNA follows: TGTGCCAGCAGCTCAACTAGCGGGGGGTCCTACAATGAGCAGTTCTTC.

V is TRBV15 and J is TRBJ1-1; 7 nucleotides agree with TRBD1. The CDR3 contains 14 residues. From germline, CDR1 is LNHNV and CDR2 YYDKDF (reference sequence). Trimming at V came to 5 bases and at J to 4 bases, leaving 7 bases not matched to a gene. The CDR3 reads CATSARDRPTEAFF. The CDR3 DNA reads as TGTGCCACCAGCGCCCGGGACAGACCCACTGAAGCTTTCTTT.

For the CDR3, the DNA is TGTGCCAGCAGCGCCTCAGCGGGGGAAGAGACCCAGTACTTC. It is translated as CASSASAGEETQYF. The gene calls are TRBV6-5 and TRBJ2-5, with 8 positions matching TRBD2. Trimming took 6 bases from V and 3 from J; bases not matched to a gene: 6. CDR1 and CDR2 from the germline V gene are MNHEY and SVGAGI. This CDR3 contains 14 residues.

With regard to this clone: Compared with germline, one end of the junction differs, possibly owing to a read error. The chain links TRBV15 to TRBJ1-5, with unresolved D. Germline V gives CDR1 LNHNV, CDR2 YYDKDF (reference sequence). CDR3 length equals 14 residues. DNA of the CDR3: TGTGCCACCAGCCGAGACTCTAGCAATCAGCCCCAGCATTTT. Its translation is CATSRDSSNQPQHF.

The chain links TRBV5-4 to TRBJ2-7, with 7 bases that match TRBD2. The CDR3 is 15 amino acids. The germline V gene encodes CDR1 SGHNT and CDR2 YYREEE (reference sequence). V trimming: 5 bases; J trimming: 3 bases; junction bases outside the gene matches: 11. The CDR3 region is CASRPWGGPIYEQYF. The CDR3 DNA reads as TGTGCCAGCAGACCCTGGGGGGGACCTATCTACGAGCAGTACTTC.

The table lists this clone with a few counts. The junction and the germline gene differ at one end; a read error may be behind it. The chain carries TRBV6-6 and TRBJ2-7; possible D gene TRBD2, 5 bases. The V gene's germline CDR1 is MNHNY and CDR2 SVGAGI (reference sequence). The CDR3 has 11 amino acids. CDR3 sequence: CASSYQERQHF. CDR3 bases: TGTGCCAGCAGTTACCAGGAGCGGCAGCACTTC.

The genes are TRBV28 and TRBJ2-7; 7 nucleotides line up with TRBD2. The CDR3 sequence is 13 residues long. Looked up from germline, CDR1 is MDHEN and CDR2 is SYDVKM. The CDR3 nucleotides read TGTGCGGGAGGGGCAGGGTCCCTCTACGAGCAGTACTTC. Protein: CAGGAGSLYEQYF.

The chain joins TRBV30 to TRBJ2-7, with 7 bases matching TRBD1. CDR1 is GTSNPN, CDR2 SVGIG, per germline (reference sequence). The CDR3 runs to 14 residues. With V trimmed by 4 bases and J by 0 bases, 6 bases remained unmatched. The CDR3 nucleotides are TGTGCCTGGAAGAGAGACAGGGTCTCCTACGAGCAGTACTTC. Translation: CAWKRDRVSYEQYF.

The J gene is TRBJ2-7, the V gene TRBV6-4; possible D gene TRBD1, 6 bases. V lost 6 bases to trimming and J lost 9 bases, with 15 bases between them. Per the germline V gene, CDR1 is MRHNA and CDR2 is SNTAGT. CDR3 length equals 12 residues. CDR3 region: CASRGATGPQYF. As DNA, the CDR3 is TGTGCCAGCAGGGGGGCGACGGGCCCGCAGTACTTC.

This chain connects TRBV4-1 to TRBJ1-6; 11 bases fit TRBD1. V trimming: 0 bases; J trimming: 4 bases; junction bases outside the gene matches: 5. Germline V gene lookup returns CDR1 MGHRA and CDR2 YSYEKL. CDR3 length equals 18 residues. This chain's CDR3 is CASSQDLDRGLYNSPLHF. The CDR3 nucleotides read TGCGCCAGCAGCCAAGATCTGGACAGGGGGCTTTATAATTCACCCCTCCACTTT.

The V gene is TRBV7-2, the J gene TRBJ1-6, with unresolved D. With 2 bases removed from V and 4 bases from J, the gap between germline ends came to 6 bases. Germline V gene lookup returns CDR1 SGHTA and CDR2 FQGNSA. The CDR3 covers 14 residues. The CDR3 bases are TGTGCCAGCAGCTTAAACGCGTATAATTCACCCCTCCACTTT. Residues: CASSLNAYNSPLHF.

The chain couples TRBV5-4 to TRBJ2-5; TRBD1 matches 7 bases. After removal of 2 bases from V and 3 bases from J, the junction contained 10 bases not matched to a gene. CDR1 and CDR2 (germline): SGHNT, YYREEE (reference sequence). There are 16 residues in the CDR3. The DNA for the CDR3 is TGTGCCAGCAGCTTTAAAACAGGGGTAGGGGAAGAGACCCAGTACTTC. It is translated as CASSFKTGVGEETQYF.

This chain joins TRBV20-1 and TRBJ2-7; no clear D. V shed 1 base and J shed 7 bases, with 8 bases lying between them. The CDR3 is made up of 11 amino acids. Per germline, CDR1 DFQATT and CDR2 SNEGSKA (reference sequence). The DNA for the CDR3 is TGCAGTGCTAGAGGTCCCCCGGAGCAGTACTTC. The encoded protein is CSARGPPEQYF.

In nucleotides, the CDR3 is TGTGCCAGCAGCTTAGCGCAGGGGGGAGGTCAGCCCCAGCATTTT. The encoded protein is CASSLAQGGGQPQHF. The chain uses TRBV7-8 and TRBJ1-5, with 7 bases aligning to TRBD1. V was clipped by 0 bases and J by 6 bases; unmatched bases: 5. The CDR3 sequence is 15 residues long. From germline, CDR1 is SGHVS and CDR2 FQNEAQ.

J is TRBJ2-5 and V is TRBV7-8; unclear D gene. The J call could be wrong; TRBJ2-7 is a better fit for the DNA end. The CDR3 sequence is 14 residues long. Germline CDR1 reads SGHVS; CDR2 reads FQNEAQ. CDR3 in amino acids: CASSLVQASYEQYF. CDR3 sequence (DNA): TGTGCCAGCAGCTTAGTGCAGGCTTCCTACGAGCAGTACTTC.

Turning to this clone: At one boundary the junction diverges from the germline segment, which might be a read error. The chain recombines TRBV28 with TRBJ2-7, with 7 bases identical to TRBD2. The germline V gene encodes CDR1 MDHEN and CDR2 SYDVKM. The CDR3 consists of 15 residues. The CDR3 here is CASSAPVEGGDEQYF. DNA of the CDR3: TGTGCCAGCAGCGCCCCGGTGGAGGGAGGGGACGAGCAGTATTTC.

The chain carries TRBV10-1 and TRBJ2-7; tentatively, D is TRBD1 (6 bases). The CDR3 is 12 residues long. CDR1 WNHNN and CDR2 SYGVQD come from the germline V gene (reference sequence). The ends were cut back, 5 bases at V and 5 bases at J, with 10 bases in the middle. CDR3 residues: CASSTGSHEQYF. CDR3 DNA sequence: TGCGCCAGCAGTACAGGGTCCCACGAGCAGTACTTC.

The genes are TRBV5-8 and TRBJ1-5, with D unresolved. V was shortened by 1 base and J by 6 bases, with 8 bases between the two germline ends. CDR1 and CDR2 from the germline V gene are SGHTS and YDEGEE. This CDR3 is 13 amino acids long. The CDR3: CASSLRGVQPQHF. As DNA, the CDR3 is TGTGCCAGCAGCTTGCGAGGTGTTCAGCCCCAGCATTTT. The full variable domain, with the rest looked up from reference TRBV5-8 and TRBJ1-5, is EAGVTQSPTHLIKTRGQQATLRCSPISGHTSVYWYQQALGLGLQFLLWYDEGEERNRGNFPPRFSGRQFPNYSSELNVNALELEDSALYLCASSLRGVQPQHFGDGTRLSIL.

The chain carries TRBV5-6 and TRBJ1-2; 9 nucleotides align to TRBD1. From germline, CDR1 is SGHDT and CDR2 YYEEEE. The CDR3 is made up of 15 amino acids. The trim removed 2 bases at V and 2 bases at J, leaving 4 bases unmatched. The CDR3 spells CASSFRTGANYGYTF. CDR3 sequence (DNA): TGTGCCAGCAGCTTCCGGACAGGGGCCAACTATGGCTACACCTTC.

Comments on this clone: The junction departs from germline at one end; a sequencing error may be responsible. V usage is TRBV5-3 and J usage is TRBJ1-2; D not resolved. TRBV5-3 is designated an ORF whose function remains uncertain. The CDR3 consists of 14 residues. The CDR3 DNA reads as TGTGCCAGAATCAACCCCCCCCAGGCCTATGGCTACCCCTTC. The encoded protein is CARINPPQAYGYPF.

The chain couples TRBV18 to TRBJ1-3; D possibly corresponds to TRBD1 (6 bases). CDR3 length: 16 residues. Trimming shortened V by 2 bases and J by 0 bases, and 11 bases separated the two germline ends. Germline loops: CDR1 KGHSH, CDR2 LQKENI. The CDR3 sequence: CASSPLQGDSGNTIYF. In DNA, the CDR3 is TGTGCCAGCTCACCATTACAGGGAGACTCTGGAAACACCATATATTTT. The full variable domain, rest sourced from reference TRBV18 and TRBJ1-3, is NAGVMQNPRHLVRRRGQEARLRCSPMKGHSHVYWYRQLPEEGLKFMVYLQKENIIDESGMPKERFSAEFPKEGPSILRIQQVVRGDSAAYFCASSPLQGDSGNTIYFGEGSWLTVV.

The chain is built from TRBV2 and TRBJ2-7; the D is unclear. Germline V gene sequence: CDR1 SNHLY, CDR2 FYNNEI. This CDR3 contains 12 residues. V lost 8 bases and J lost 6, with 14 bases in between. CDR3 nucleotides: TGTGCCAGCTGTCACTCTTACGCCGAGCAGTACTTC. Its translation: CASCHSYAEQYF.

The chain has TRBV9 and TRBJ2-1, with 9 positions matching TRBD2. Germline CDR1 reads SGDLS; CDR2 reads YYNGEE. This CDR3 is built from 16 residues. V was pared by 3 bases and J by 4 bases, with 8 bases of the junction left unmatched. The CDR3 reads CASSATGTSRYNEQFF. CDR3 nucleotide sequence: TGTGCCAGCAGCGCAACCGGGACTAGCAGATACAATGAGCAGTTCTTC.

This sequence joins TRBV5-4 and TRBJ2-2; D not certain. The CDR3 contains 14 residues. Trimming shortened V by 5 bases and J by 0 bases, and 8 bases separated the two germline ends. The germline V gene has CDR1 SGHNT and CDR2 YYREEE (reference sequence). CDR3 coding DNA: TGTGCCAGCAGAAAGGAGTCGAACACCGGGGAGCTGTTTTTT. Protein sequence: CASRKESNTGELFF.

About this clone itself: Mismatch with germline at one junction end may stem from a read error. This chain links TRBV7-9 with TRBJ2-7, with TRBD1 as a possible D gene (6 bases). The CDR3 covers 14 residues. Germline CDR1 and CDR2: SEHNR and FQNEAQ (reference sequence). The CDR3 sequence is CSSSLQGSSYEQYF. For the CDR3, the DNA is TGTTCCAGCAGCTTGCAGGGGAGCTCCTACGAGCAGTACTTC.

V and J are TRBV28 and TRBJ2-1; 10 bases line up with TRBD2. The ends lost 6 bases at V and 9 bases at J; junction bases unmatched: 5. Germline lookup yields CDR1 MDHEN and CDR2 SYDVKM. The CDR3 runs to 13 residues. Here the CDR3 reads CASRPAGGGEQFF. CDR3 in DNA: TGTGCCAGCAGGCCAGCGGGAGGGGGTGAGCAGTTCTTC.

The rearrangement joins TRBV6-5 to TRBJ1-1; 9 bases are shared with TRBD1. V was pared by 7 bases and J by 7 bases, with 10 bases of the junction left unmatched. Germline loops: CDR1 MNHEY, CDR2 SVGAGI. The CDR3 length is 14 residues. The DNA of the CDR3 is TGTGCCAGCAACGTGGACAGGGGAAGTCTTGAAGCTTTCTTT. As protein: CASNVDRGSLEAFF.

The chain carries TRBV13 and TRBJ1-4; perhaps TRBD1 as D (6 bases). Per germline, CDR1 PRHDT and CDR2 FYEKMQ (reference sequence). This CDR3 region has 15 residues. V shed 2 bases and J shed 0 bases, with 7 bases lying between them. For the CDR3, the DNA is TGTGCCAGCAGCTTAACAGGGACAACTAATGAAAAACTGTTTTTT. Translated: CASSLTGTTNEKLFF.

The chain couples TRBV4-2 to TRBJ1-2, with 7 bases identical to TRBD1. The CDR3 extends over 15 amino acids. Germline CDR1 is LGHNA and CDR2 is YNFKEQ. With V trimmed by 6 bases and J by 0 bases, 7 bases remained unmatched. CDR3 coding DNA: TGTGCCAGCAGATATGGGACAGAATCTAACTATGGCTACACCTTC. This gives the protein CASRYGTESNYGYTF.

The rearrangement uses TRBV6-5 and TRBJ1-5; D remains ambiguous. The CDR3 is made up of 13 amino acids. Germline V lookup: CDR1 MNHEY, CDR2 SVGAGI. The V end lost 2 bases, the J end lost 5 bases, and 7 bases lay between the germline ends. The CDR3, as DNA: TGTGCCAGCAGTTACGGTCGGGATCAGCCCCAGCATTTT. This translates into CASSYGRDQPQHF.